Shown below are 30 T cell receptor beta chains from a single sample sequenced in a study of cytomegalovirus exposure and HLA in healthy donors. It was with 60 Vbeta and 13 Jbeta primers that the PCR ran. Assay used: immunoSEQ multiplex PCR; TCRdb lists only in-frame clones, some missing. Of 95,000 or so clones detected, about two thirds appear once; the ten largest clones hold about 15%. What was sequenced was PBMCs. These receptors were obtained from a woman aged 50 to 60 in good health and CMV-seropositive.

This clone showed up just a few times. This chain connects TRBV5-4 to TRBJ2-7; TRBD2 aligns across 7 bases. The CDR3 spans 15 residues. J was trimmed by 0 bases and V by 1 base; bases with no gene match: 4. Germline CDR1 reads SGHNT; CDR2 reads YYREEE (reference sequence). The CDR3 region has the DNA TGTGCCAGCAGCTTGAGCGGGATGGGCTCCTACGAGCAGTACTTC. This translates into CASSLSGMGSYEQYF. Variable domain in full (rest from reference TRBV5-4 and TRBJ2-7): ETGVTQSPTHLIKTRGQQVTLRCSSQSGHNTVSWYQQALGQGPQFIFQYYREEENGRGNFPPRFSGLQFPNYSSELNVNALELDDSALYLCASSLSGMGSYEQYFGPGTRLTVT.

This clone was counted a single time. CDR3 loop: CASRAGLAASTDTQYF. In DNA, the CDR3 is TGCGCCAGCAGAGCAGGACTAGCGGCTAGCACAGATACGCAGTATTTT. The chain uses TRBV5-1 and TRBJ2-3, with TRBD2 matching over 10 bases. CDR1 SGHRS and CDR2 YFSETQ come from the germline V gene. There are 16 residues in the CDR3. V was pared by 5 bases and J by 0 bases, with 6 bases of the junction left unmatched.

The CDR3 region has the DNA TGTGCCAGCTCACCACGGCTGGCCGCCGGGGGGGATGAGCAGTTCTTC. Residues: CASSPRLAAGGDEQFF. This chain links TRBV18 with TRBJ2-1, with TRBD2 identical over 8 bases. The CDR3 is 16 residues long. J lost 8 bases, V lost 1 base, and 10 bases had no gene match. Germline V CDR1 and CDR2: KGHSH, LQKENI.

The chain links TRBV5-1 to TRBJ2-7; 8 nucleotides line up with TRBD1. In germline, CDR1 is SGHRS, CDR2 YFSETQ. The CDR3 has 16 residues. V trimming: 1 base; J trimming: 6 bases; junction bases outside the gene matches: 12. In DNA, the CDR3 is TGCGCCAGCAGCTTGTTGCCCGGACAGGGAGTCACCGAGCAGTACTTC. It translates to CASSLLPGQGVTEQYF.

The chain couples TRBV6-5 to TRBJ1-5; D not resolved. Germline CDR1 MNHEY, CDR2 SVGAGI. The CDR3 covers 12 residues. V gave up 6 bases and J gave up 6 bases, with 9 bases separating them. CDR3 amino acids: CASRRAGQPQHF. The CDR3 DNA reads as TGTGCCAGCAGACGAGCGGGTCAGCCCCAGCATTTT.

The chain carries TRBV28 and TRBJ1-5; the D is unclear. Germline V gene data show CDR1 as MDHEN and CDR2 as SYDVKM. The V and J ends lost 2 bases and 5 bases respectively, with 10 bases between them. CDR3 length equals 14 residues. CDR3 nucleotides: TGTGCCAGCAGTTTACACGGTCTTGATCAGCCCCAGCATTTT. Protein sequence: CASSLHGLDQPQHF.

This chain joins TRBV7-9 and TRBJ2-2; a weak D match, TRBD1 (5 bases). CDR1 is SEHNR, CDR2 FQNEAQ, per germline (reference sequence). CDR3 length: 16 residues. V was shortened by 2 bases and J by 0 bases, with 10 bases between the two germline ends. The chain's CDR3 is CASSLIRGTNTGELFF. CDR3 coding DNA: TGTGCCAGCAGCTTAATAAGGGGTACGAACACCGGGGAGCTGTTTTTT.

The chain has TRBV5-1 and TRBJ1-5, with unresolved D. Trimming stripped 0 bases from V and 5 bases from J, with 9 bases between. The CDR3 length is 14 residues. In germline, CDR1 is SGHRS, CDR2 YFSETQ. The DNA for the CDR3 is TGCGCCAGCAGCTTGGGAGGAGTAGATCAGCCCCAGCATTTT. Protein sequence: CASSLGGVDQPQHF.

This rearrangement joins TRBV10-1 to TRBJ2-1, with TRBD1 as a possible D gene (7 bases). Per germline, CDR1 WNHNN and CDR2 SYGVQD (reference sequence). The CDR3 sequence is 12 residues long. V was clipped by 4 bases and J by 10 bases, with 11 bases between them. CDR3 region: CASSVQGGEQFF. CDR3 DNA: TGCGCCAGCAGTGTCCAGGGGGGCGAGCAGTTCTTC.

The chain employs TRBV23-1 and TRBJ1-1; no firm D call. Being an ORF, TRBV23-1 has a function that is uncertain. This CDR3 is built from 17 residues. V was shortened by 1 base and J by 6 bases, with 21 bases between the two germline ends. The CDR3 loop reads CASSQLNAPGWWPEAFF. As DNA, the CDR3 is TGCGCCAGCAGTCAATTGAATGCCCCCGGGTGGTGGCCTGAAGCTTTCTTT.

V usage is TRBV7-6 and J usage is TRBJ2-7, with D possibly being TRBD1 (8 bases). This CDR3 is 15 amino acids long. Trimming shortened V by 1 base and J by 4 bases, and 14 bases separated the two germline ends. Germline V gene lookup returns CDR1 SGHVS and CDR2 FNYEAQ. CDR3 sequence: CASSLEDREGYEQYF. The CDR3 nucleotides read TGTGCCAGCAGCTTAGAGGACAGGGAGGGATACGAGCAGTACTTC.

The V call is TRBV4-1, the J call TRBJ2-7, with 7 nucleotides matching TRBD2. The CDR3 is 15 amino acids. Losses at the gene ends were 4 bases for V and 0 bases for J; bases not matched to a gene: 6. Germline V CDR1 and CDR2: MGHRA, YSYEKL. CDR3 DNA: TGCGCCAGCAGCCCCTGGGACTACAGCTCCTACGAGCAGTACTTC. Translation: CASSPWDYSSYEQYF.

The gene calls are TRBV4-1 and TRBJ2-3, with 8 nucleotides matching TRBD1. V was clipped by 8 bases and J by 1 base; unmatched bases: 5. Per the germline V gene, CDR1 is MGHRA and CDR2 is YSYEKL. This CDR3 is 14 amino acids long. The CDR3 DNA reads as TGCGCCAGCGGGGGACAGGCCCGCACAGATACGCAGTATTTT. Translation gives CASGGQARTDTQYF.

With respect to this clone: An end of the junction differs from the germline gene, which may be a read error. The chain links TRBV7-9 to TRBJ1-3, with D perhaps matching TRBD1 (5 bases). This CDR3 is built from 16 residues. CDR1 is SEHNR, CDR2 FQNEAQ, per germline (reference sequence). CDR3 in amino acids: CSSSLAGGTAGNTIYF. CDR3 DNA: TGTTCCAGCAGCTTAGCGGGAGGGACGGCTGGAAACACCATATATTTT.

The rearrangement links TRBV5-5 to TRBJ2-7; 7 bases align to TRBD2. The J segment lost 2 bases and the V segment lost 0 bases, leaving 5 bases of the junction unmatched. Germline V lookup: CDR1 SGHKS, CDR2 YYEKEE (reference sequence). This CDR3 region has 15 residues. CDR3 sequence reads: CASSLVASGAYEQYF. The CDR3 coding sequence is TGTGCCAGCAGCTTGGTGGCTAGCGGAGCCTACGAGCAGTACTTC.

The J gene is TRBJ2-3, the V gene TRBV5-4; D gene uncertain. The CDR3 spans 13 residues. Germline V gives CDR1 SGHNT, CDR2 YYREEE (reference sequence). Between the trimmed V and J ends, which lost 3 bases and 8 bases, there was a span of 13 bases. CDR3 coding DNA: TGTGCCAGCAGCTACCCCGCCTCGGGTACGCAGTATTTT. Encoded protein: CASSYPASGTQYF.

This rearrangement joins TRBV28 to TRBJ2-7, with 9 bases lining up with TRBD1. After removal of 6 bases from V and 4 bases from J, the junction contained 4 bases not matched to a gene. The CDR3 is 13 amino acids. The germline gives CDR1 MDHEN, CDR2 SYDVKM. This CDR3 reads CASRTGGTYEQYF. The DNA for the CDR3 is TGTGCCAGCAGGACAGGGGGGACTTACGAGCAGTACTTC. The full variable domain, with the rest looked up from reference TRBV28 and TRBJ2-7, is DVKVTQSSRYLVKRTGEKVFLECVQDMDHENMFWYRQDPGLGLRLIYFSYDVKMKEKGDIPEGYSVSREKKERFSLILESASTNQTSMYLCASRTGGTYEQYFGPGTRLTVT.

This clone was seen more than once but under ten times. This chain links TRBV7-3 with TRBJ2-7; 7 bases match TRBD1. CDR1 is SGHTA and CDR2 is FQGTGA in the germline V gene. The CDR3 contains 14 residues. The trim removed 4 bases at V and 3 bases at J, leaving 6 bases unmatched. The CDR3: CASSSTGVFYEQYF. The CDR3, as DNA: TGTGCCAGCAGCTCTACAGGGGTGTTCTACGAGCAGTACTTC.

The table lists this clone with a count of one. This chain joins TRBV19 and TRBJ2-7, with TRBD1 matching over 9 bases. The germline CDR1 and CDR2 sequences are LNHDA and SQIVND (reference sequence). V shed 6 bases, J shed 4 bases, and the junction held 7 bases outside the gene matches. The CDR3 is 14 residues long. The CDR3 spells CASRQRDRDYEQYF. CDR3 coding DNA: TGTGCCAGTAGACAGCGGGACAGGGATTACGAGCAGTACTTC.

The rearrangement links TRBV30 to TRBJ1-5; 8 nucleotides match TRBD1. Germline V lookup: CDR1 GTSNPN, CDR2 SVGIG (reference sequence). This CDR3 is 14 amino acids long. V was clipped by 0 bases and J by 6 bases; unmatched bases: 4. The CDR3 protein is CAWSVQGDVQPQHF. CDR3 DNA: TGTGCCTGGAGTGTACAGGGGGATGTTCAGCCCCAGCATTTT.

This sequence joins TRBV28 and TRBJ1-1, with 7 bases identical to TRBD1. The CDR3 is made up of 14 amino acids. The V and J ends lost 3 bases and 4 bases, in that order; junction bases with no gene match: 5. CDR1 MDHEN and CDR2 SYDVKM come from the germline V gene. CDR3 in amino acids: CASSFSTGTTEAFF. The CDR3 nucleotides are TGTGCCAGCAGTTTTTCGACAGGGACCACTGAAGCTTTCTTT.

The rearrangement joins TRBV10-3 to TRBJ2-2, with 9 bases that match TRBD2. CDR1 and CDR2 from the germline V gene are ENHRY and SYGVKD. This CDR3 is 13 amino acids long. V lost 4 bases, J lost 9 bases, and 3 bases stayed unmatched. The CDR3 DNA reads TGTGCCATCAGTGTGACTAGCGGTTGGGAGCTGTTTTTT. Translation gives CAISVTSGWELFF.

This clone occurred once. This chain joins TRBV28 and TRBJ1-5; TRBD1 matches at 7 bases. After removal of 3 bases from V and 7 bases from J, the junction contained 12 bases not matched to a gene. This CDR3 has 16 amino acids. In germline, CDR1 is MDHEN, CDR2 SYDVKM. This CDR3 is CASSFDGRGQRQPQHF. In nucleotides, the CDR3 is TGTGCCAGCAGTTTCGATGGTAGGGGGCAGCGGCAGCCCCAGCATTTT.

CDR3 loop: CASGRRGTGYEQYF. The CDR3 DNA reads TGCGCCAGCGGACGACGTGGGACAGGGTACGAGCAGTACTTC. The chain carries TRBV10-2 and TRBJ2-7, with 9 bases matching TRBD1. The trim removed 8 bases at V and 4 bases at J, leaving 9 bases unmatched. This CDR3 region has 14 residues. Germline V gene sequence: CDR1 WSHSY, CDR2 SAAADI.

The chain uses TRBV7-9 and TRBJ2-7; 9 bases fit TRBD1. The CDR3 is 14 residues long. Per the germline V gene, CDR1 is SEHNR and CDR2 is FQNEAQ (reference sequence). V dropped 5 bases and J dropped 2; count of bases not matched to a gene: 4. Here the CDR3 DNA reads TGTGCCAGCAGCCCTAGGACAGGGGCCTACGAGCAGTACTTC. It is translated as CASSPRTGAYEQYF.

The V and J genes are TRBV29-1 and TRBJ2-1; 9 bases are a match to TRBD2. The trim removed 4 bases at V and 9 bases at J, leaving 7 bases unmatched. CDR3 length equals 13 residues. Germline values: CDR1 SQVTM, CDR2 ANQGSEA. In nucleotides, the CDR3 is TGCAGCGTTGTACTTGCGGGAGGGGGTGAGCAGTTCTTC. Amino acid sequence: CSVVLAGGGEQFF.

V is TRBV29-1 and J is TRBJ2-7; 8 bases map to TRBD2. CDR1 is SQVTM, CDR2 ANQGSEA, per germline. The CDR3 has 13 amino acids. V lost 5 bases, J lost 2 bases, and 5 bases stayed unmatched. CDR3 DNA: TGCAGCGTTACCAGCGGGAGCGCCTACGAGCAGTACTTC. This sequence encodes CSVTSGSAYEQYF.

This clone was observed a handful of times. V usage is TRBV28 and J usage is TRBJ1-2; D might be TRBD1 (6 bases). CDR3 length: 12 amino acids. V lost 2 bases to trimming and J lost 8 bases, with 9 bases between them. CDR1 and CDR2 from the germline V gene are MDHEN and SYDVKM. The CDR3 bases are TGTGCCAGCAGTTTACTTCAGGGGGGCTACACCTTC. It encodes CASSLLQGGYTF.

This chain joins TRBV7-9 and TRBJ2-3, with D uncertain. CDR3 size: 12 residues. From germline, CDR1 is SEHNR and CDR2 FQNEAQ (reference sequence). V lost 6 bases, J lost 5 bases, and 9 bases lay in between. The CDR3 is CASSPLGDTQYF. In DNA, the CDR3 is TGTGCCAGCAGTCCCCTAGGAGATACGCAGTATTTT. Full variable domain (missing parts from reference TRBV7-9 and TRBJ2-3): DTGVSQNPRHKITKRGQNVTFRCDPISEHNRLYWYRQTLGQGPEFLTYFQNEAQLEKSRLLSDRFSAERPKGSFSTLEIQRTEQGDSAMYLCASSPLGDTQYFGPGTRLTVL.

This chain links TRBV27 with TRBJ1-2; D is perhaps TRBD1 (6 bases). V was cut by 3 bases and J by 8 bases, with 13 bases left in between. Germline CDR1 MNHEY, CDR2 SMNVEV (reference sequence). This CDR3 comprises 13 residues. The CDR3 region has the DNA TGTGCCAGCAGTTTGAGGGGACAAGGAGGCTACACCTTC. Protein: CASSLRGQGGYTF.